A single sample gave rise to the 18 T cell receptor beta chains below, sequenced in a study of CD8+CD57+ T cells in acquired aplastic anemia. Genomic DNA, the template, was used for profiling of the TCR beta VDJ and CDR3. From the reads, TCRdb called clonotypes with MiXCR, one entry per CDR3 protein. Among about 68,000 distinct CDR3 sequences listed, around half were seen once. Source material: sorted CD4+, CD8+, or CD8+CD57+ T cells (not recorded which) from PBMCs. These receptors all come from a human donor in good health, serving as a control.

This chain joins TRBV7-3 and TRBJ1-1, with a tentative D call TRBD1 (6 bases). Per the germline V gene, CDR1 is SGHTA and CDR2 is FQGTGA. V was cut by 2 bases and J by 1 base, with 11 bases left in between. This CDR3 has 15 amino acids. Here the CDR3 reads CASSLGPGQNTEAFF. The CDR3 DNA sequence: TGTGCCAGCAGCTTAGGCCCGGGACAGAACACTGAAGCTTTCTTT.

The V call is TRBV9, the J call TRBJ1-2, with 7 nucleotides matching TRBD1. The CDR3 runs 14 residues. Trimming cost V 4 bases and J 4 bases; bases outside gene matches: 7. In germline, CDR1 is SGDLS, CDR2 YYNGEE. CDR3 amino acids: CASSSTGTVYGYTF. CDR3 in DNA: TGTGCCAGCAGCAGCACGGGGACAGTCTATGGCTACACCTTC.

By proportion, this clonotype is medium-sized. V is TRBV2 and J is TRBJ1-5; D remains ambiguous. The germline V gene has CDR1 SNHLY and CDR2 FYNNEI. CDR3 length equals 14 residues. The V end lost 0 bases, the J end lost 3 bases, and 6 bases lay between the germline ends. This CDR3 reads CASSEAIANQPQHF. For the CDR3, the DNA is TGTGCCAGCAGTGAAGCGATCGCCAATCAGCCCCAGCATTTT. Full variable domain (remainder filled in from reference TRBV2 and TRBJ1-5): EPEVTQTPSHQVTQMGQEVILRCVPISNHLYFYWYRQILGQKVEFLVSFYNNEISEKSEIFDDQFSVERPDGSNFTLKIRSTKLEDSAMYFCASSEAIANQPQHFGDGTRLSIL.

The table lists this clonotype with many counts. CDR3 DNA sequence: TGTGCCAGCACCCGACTCTTTGGGCCAGCTTCCGGAAATTCACCCCTCCACTTT. It is translated as CASTRLFGPASGNSPLHF. The chain has TRBV6-1 and TRBJ1-6; the D is unclear. With 7 bases removed from V and 7 bases from J, the gap between germline ends came to 26 bases. CDR3 length: 18 residues. Per germline, CDR1 MNHNS and CDR2 SASEGT.

The J gene is TRBJ2-3, the V gene TRBV7-3, with a possible D match to TRBD1 (6 bases). This CDR3 is 16 amino acids long. V shed 4 bases and J shed 1 base, with 15 bases lying between them. Germline CDR1 SGHTA, CDR2 FQGTGA. The CDR3, as DNA: TGTGCCAGCAGCTATCTACAGGGATTGGGCACAGATACGCAGTATTTT. Translation gives CASSYLQGLGTDTQYF. The entire variable domain, with the rest obtained from reference TRBV7-3 and TRBJ2-3, is as follows: GAGVSQTPSNKVTEKGKYVELRCDPISGHTALYWYRQSLGQGPEFLIYFQGTGAADDSGLPNDRFFAVRPEGSVSTLKIQRTERGDSAVYLCASSYLQGLGTDTQYFGPGTRLTVL.

This clonotype was observed at least ten times. The J gene is TRBJ2-7, the V gene TRBV6-5; perhaps TRBD1 as D (6 bases). Germline V gene lookup returns CDR1 MNHEY and CDR2 SVGAGI. V gave up 1 base and J gave up 3 bases, with 7 bases separating them. This CDR3 comprises 13 residues. The CDR3 bases are TGTGCCAGCAGTTACTTACAGGGCTACGAGCAGTACTTC. This sequence encodes CASSYLQGYEQYF.

The chain uses TRBV9 and TRBJ1-2, with 10 bases aligning to TRBD1. This CDR3 is built from 14 residues. Germline trimming cut 6 bases from V and 10 bases from J; bases unmatched to any gene: 12. Germline V gene data show CDR1 as SGDLS and CDR2 as YYNGEE. The CDR3, as DNA: TGTGCCAGCACCCTTGAGGGACAGGGGCTTATCTACACCTTC. It codes for CASTLEGQGLIYTF.

V and J are TRBV4-3 and TRBJ2-2, with D uncertain. V gave up 0 bases and J gave up 6 bases, with 14 bases separating them. Looked up from germline, CDR1 is LGHNA and CDR2 is YSLEER. The CDR3 has 16 residues. CDR3 coding DNA: TGCGCCAGCAGCCAAGAAAGCACCAGGTCTGCCGGGGAGCTGTTTTTT. It codes for CASSQESTRSAGELFF.

In nucleotides, the CDR3 is TGTGCCACCAGCAGAGAGGACCTAAAGGGGACTGAAGCTTTCTTT. As protein: CATSREDLKGTEAFF. This chain joins TRBV15 and TRBJ1-1; a weak D match, TRBD1 (5 bases). Trimming took 0 bases from V and 5 from J, leaving 13 bases between them. CDR3 size: 15 residues. In germline, CDR1 is LNHNV, CDR2 YYDKDF (reference sequence).

Turning to this clonotype: The CDR3 carries no conserved terminal phenylalanine or tryptophan, so it likely arises from a read error. The chain has TRBV29-1 and TRBJ2-7; D remains unclear. Germline CDR1 reads SQVTM; CDR2 reads ANQGSEA. The CDR3 totals 14 residues. The chain's CDR3 is CSVDEGIGSYGQYL. The CDR3 bases are TGCAGCGTTGATGAAGGAATCGGGTCCTACGGGCAGTACCTC.

With respect to this clonotype: This sequence may be a read error, since a much larger clone differs from it by one base. The chain carries TRBV5-4 and TRBJ1-2, with TRBD1 identical over 9 bases. Germline V CDR1 and CDR2: SGHNT, YYREEE (reference sequence). This CDR3 region has 19 residues. CDR3 protein: CASSLFMEFQDRGGYSYTF. The CDR3 region has the DNA TGTGCCAGCAGCTTGTTTATGGAGTTCCAAGACAGGGGGGGCTATAGCTACACCTTC.

The chain links TRBV7-2 to TRBJ1-5; D might be TRBD1 (6 bases). The germline V gene encodes CDR1 SGHTA and CDR2 FQGNSA. The length of the CDR3 is 14 residues. The V gene lost 1 base and the J gene lost 3 bases, with 7 bases spanning the gap. The CDR3 nucleotides read TGTGCCAGCAGCTTAGGGACAGTCAATCAGCCCCAGCATTTT. Residues: CASSLGTVNQPQHF.

This clonotype has at least ten counts. The chain uses TRBV19 and TRBJ2-7; the D gene is possibly TRBD1 (7 bases). The CDR3 runs 16 residues. Germline values: CDR1 LNHDA, CDR2 SQIVND (reference sequence). The V and J ends lost 3 bases and 5 bases respectively, with 20 bases between them. The CDR3 sequence is CASSILYDREDNEQYF. The CDR3 nucleotides are TGTGCCAGTAGTATCCTATACGACAGGGAGGACAACGAGCAGTACTTC. The complete variable domain, with remaining parts taken from reference TRBV19 and TRBJ2-7, reads DGGITQSPKYLFRKEGQNVTLSCEQNLNHDAMYWYRQDPGQGLRLIYYSQIVNDFQKGDIAEGYSVSREKKESFPLTVTSAQKNPTAFYLCASSILYDREDNEQYFGPGTRLTVT.

The chain has TRBV27 and TRBJ2-2; TRBD2 agrees at 8 bases. The germline gives CDR1 MNHEY, CDR2 SMNVEV (reference sequence). Germline trimming cut 4 bases from V and 4 bases from J; bases unmatched to any gene: 8. The CDR3 runs 16 residues. CDR3 protein: CASSSNGGAGTGELFF. DNA of the CDR3: TGTGCCAGCAGTTCGAACGGGGGGGCGGGCACCGGGGAGCTGTTTTTT.

The sample holds one count of this clonotype. The gene calls are TRBV7-3 and TRBJ1-1; no clear D. V gave up 7 bases and J gave up 3 bases, with 12 bases separating them. CDR1 and CDR2 from the germline V gene are SGHTA and FQGTGA. CDR3 length equals 13 residues. The CDR3 nucleotides are TGTGCCAGCATGCAGACGGGGTACACTGAAGCTTTCTTT. Translating gives CASMQTGYTEAFF.

The rearrangement uses TRBV10-3 and TRBJ1-1; 7 positions match TRBD1. Trimming removed 11 bases from V and 1 base from J; junction bases left unmatched: 7. CDR1 and CDR2 from the germline V gene are ENHRY and SYGVKD. This CDR3 contains 13 residues. CDR3 bases: TGTGCCGGTTCGGGACAGTCGAACACTGAAGCTTTCTTT. It translates to CAGSGQSNTEAFF.

This clonotype came up many times. The rearrangement uses TRBV30 and TRBJ2-5, with D perhaps TRBD1 (6 bases). Germline V gene data show CDR1 as GTSNPN and CDR2 as SVGIG (reference sequence). This CDR3 spans 14 amino acids. Trimming took off 2 bases at V and 0 bases at J, with 10 bases between the two ends. The CDR3 DNA reads as TGTGCCTGGAGTCCAGACAGGTACCAAGAGACCCAGTACTTC. Amino acids: CAWSPDRYQETQYF.

The chain recombines TRBV10-3 with TRBJ1-1, with D possibly matching TRBD1 (6 bases). The germline gives CDR1 ENHRY, CDR2 SYGVKD. V was trimmed by 5 bases and J by 4 bases, leaving 11 bases between them. The CDR3 has 13 amino acids. The CDR3 loop reads CAISQGRGTEAFF. The CDR3 bases are TGTGCCATCAGTCAGGGGCGGGGCACTGAAGCTTTCTTT.